The rows below give T cell receptor beta chains drawn from one sample of a study of blood T cell repertoires in COVID-19. Profiled with immunoSEQ multiplex PCR; TCRdb holds only in-frame clones, not every one. In the table there are under 200,000 clones, approximately 86% of which are singletons. The specimen was peripheral blood. These receptors were taken from a woman older than 75 with COVID-19, enrolled during active disease. Both conserved end residues are part of each CDR3. The D gene is left open where the match is weak.

J gene: TRBJ1-2
V gene: TRBV28
D gene: TRBD1
CDR3 protein: CASIRSGGWYGYTF

J gene: TRBJ2-1
V gene: TRBV15
D gene: TRBD2
CDR3 protein: CATSSRTSPYNEQFF

J gene: TRBJ2-7
V gene: TRBV5-4
D gene: NA
CDR3 protein: CASSARDLSYEQYF

J gene: TRBJ2-2
V gene: TRBV19
D gene: NA
CDR3 protein: CAAGRTSNTGELFF

J gene: TRBJ1-2
V gene: TRBV4-2
D gene: NA
CDR3 protein: CASSPEGEVRNGYTF

J gene: TRBJ2-5
V gene: TRBV3-1/TRBV3-2
D gene: NA
CDR3 protein: CASSLSLQETQYF

J gene: TRBJ2-2
V gene: TRBV19
D gene: TRBD1
CDR3 protein: CASSSSPGGTTGELFF

J gene: TRBJ2-2
V gene: TRBV6-1
D gene: NA
CDR3 protein: CASSERRGLAGELFF

J gene: TRBJ1-1
V gene: TRBV6-6
D gene: NA
CDR3 protein: CASTPRGSSTEAFF

J gene: TRBJ2-1
V gene: TRBV24-1
D gene: TRBD2
CDR3 protein: CATSAIGLAGYEQFF

J gene: TRBJ1-4
V gene: TRBV6-5
D gene: NA
CDR3 protein: CASSYLGSEKLFF

J gene: TRBJ2-7
V gene: TRBV29-1
D gene: NA
CDR3 protein: CSVEVSYEQYF

J gene: TRBJ1-4
V gene: TRBV6-5
D gene: TRBD1
CDR3 protein: CASSHTGGDEKLFF

J gene: TRBJ1-5
V gene: TRBV5-6
D gene: NA
CDR3 protein: CASSALRSNQPQHF

J gene: TRBJ1-4
V gene: TRBV11-1
D gene: NA
CDR3 protein: CASSPQGGEKLFF

J gene: TRBJ1-1
V gene: TRBV5-6
D gene: NA
CDR3 protein: CASSSQRTVGPEAFF

J gene: TRBJ1-2
V gene: TRBV15
D gene: TRBD1
CDR3 protein: CATSGNIGGLGTGMGYTF

J gene: TRBJ1-1
V gene: TRBV19
D gene: NA
CDR3 protein: CASSVGAGAYVAEAFF

J gene: TRBJ1-2
V gene: TRBV28
D gene: NA
CDR3 protein: CASSSSGYGYTF

J gene: TRBJ1-4
V gene: TRBV19
D gene: NA
CDR3 protein: CASKMRTEDEKLFF

J gene: TRBJ1-1
V gene: TRBV6-5
D gene: NA
CDR3 protein: CASSRQWGTEAFF

J gene: TRBJ2-1
V gene: TRBV25-1
D gene: TRBD2
CDR3 protein: CASSEYGGRGNEQFF

J gene: TRBJ1-2
V gene: TRBV7-8
D gene: NA
CDR3 protein: CASSLDQVSGYTF

J gene: TRBJ1-2
V gene: TRBV28
D gene: NA
CDR3 protein: CASSQTGLSHSDYGYTF

J gene: TRBJ1-2
V gene: TRBV4-2
D gene: TRBD1
CDR3 protein: CASSQGTGGPNYGYTF

J gene: TRBJ2-4
V gene: TRBV12-3/TRBV12-4
D gene: TRBD2
CDR3 protein: CASSLAGKNIQYF